A selection of T cell receptor beta chains follows, all from one sample in a study of sequential checkpoint blockade in melanoma. Repertoires were generated with immunoSEQ multiplex PCR, while TCRdb's copy carries only in-frame clones and drops some. The sample records 17,000 or so clones, roughly 71% being singletons. Sequenced material: CD8+ T cells sorted from blood (inferred from file names), taken from a patient given nivolumab and ipilimumab in sequence. The receptor source for this set is a human donor with melanoma. Each CDR3 is given with its conserved first and last residue. The D gene is left open where the match is weak. Clone size is stated in some rows and not others, as once, few, many or a class when expanded.

V	J	D	size	DNA	CDR3
TRBV27	TRBJ1-5	-	-	TGTGCCAGCAGTTTATTAGCCGGGGGTAGCGAGCCCCAGCATTTT	CASSLLAGGSEPQHF
TRBV29-1	TRBJ2-1	-	-	TGCAGCGTAGGGCTGGCGGGACGTTTGTATGAGCAGTTCTTC	CSVGLAGRLYEQFF
TRBV29-1	TRBJ2-1	TRBD2	-	TGCAGCGTTGAAGGACTAGCGGGAGGCCATGAGCAGTTCTTC	CSVEGLAGGHEQFF
TRBV7-9	TRBJ2-1	TRBD2	-	TGTGCCAGCAGTAGGAGGGCGGGAGGCTATGAGCAGTTCTTC	CASSRRAGGYEQFF
TRBV7-2	TRBJ2-7	TRBD1	few	TGTGCCAGCAGCTTTGAACAGGGGATCTACGAGCAGTACTTC	CASSFEQGIYEQYF
TRBV9	TRBJ2-7	-	-	TGTGCCAGCAGCGCATCCCGTGGTGGTAGCGAGCACGAGCAGTACTTC	CASSASRGGSEHEQYF
TRBV6-5	TRBJ1-2	-	-	TGTGCCAGCAGTGCGGACCTTGGGAGAAGTGGCTACACCTTC	CASSADLGRSGYTF
TRBV9	TRBJ2-5	-	-	TGTGCCAGCAGCGTAGAGGCTAGCGTACAAGAGACCCAGTACTTC	CASSVEASVQETQYF
TRBV27	TRBJ1-4	-	large	TGTGCCAGCAGTTTGTGGGGAGGGGCAGGGGAACTGTTTTTT	CASSLWGGAGELFF
TRBV11-2	TRBJ2-1	TRBD1	-	TGTGCCAGCAGCTTAACAGGGGGCTCCTACAATGAGCAGTTCTTC	CASSLTGGSYNEQFF